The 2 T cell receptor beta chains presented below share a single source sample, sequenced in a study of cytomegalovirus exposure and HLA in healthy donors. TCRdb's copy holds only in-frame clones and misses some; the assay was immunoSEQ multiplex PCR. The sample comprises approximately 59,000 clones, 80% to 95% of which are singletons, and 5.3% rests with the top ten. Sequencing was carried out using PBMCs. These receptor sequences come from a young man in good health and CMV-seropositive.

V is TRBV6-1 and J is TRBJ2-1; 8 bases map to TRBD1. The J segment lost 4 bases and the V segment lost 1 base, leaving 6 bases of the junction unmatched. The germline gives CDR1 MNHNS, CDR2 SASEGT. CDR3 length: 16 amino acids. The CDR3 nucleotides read TGTGCCAGCAGTGAAGGGACAGGGTTGGGTTACAATGAGCAGTTCTTC. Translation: CASSEGTGLGYNEQFF.

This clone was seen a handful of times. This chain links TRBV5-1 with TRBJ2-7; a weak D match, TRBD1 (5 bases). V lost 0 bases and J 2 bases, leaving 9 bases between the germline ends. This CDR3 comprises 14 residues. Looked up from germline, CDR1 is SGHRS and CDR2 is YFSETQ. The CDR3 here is CASSLEDSPYEQYF. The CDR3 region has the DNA TGCGCCAGCAGCTTGGAAGACAGTCCCTACGAGCAGTACTTC.